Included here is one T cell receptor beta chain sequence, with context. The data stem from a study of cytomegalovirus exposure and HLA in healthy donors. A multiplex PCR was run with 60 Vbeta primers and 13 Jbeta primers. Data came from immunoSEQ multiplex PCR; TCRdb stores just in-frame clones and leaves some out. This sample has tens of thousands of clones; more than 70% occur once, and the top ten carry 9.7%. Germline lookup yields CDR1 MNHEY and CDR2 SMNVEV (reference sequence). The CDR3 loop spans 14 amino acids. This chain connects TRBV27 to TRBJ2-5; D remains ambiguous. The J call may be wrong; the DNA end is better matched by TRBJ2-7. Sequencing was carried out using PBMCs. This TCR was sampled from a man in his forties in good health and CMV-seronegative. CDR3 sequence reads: CASSLSGGFYEQYF. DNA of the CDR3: TGTGCCAGCAGTTTATCTGGCGGTTTCTACGAGCAGTACTTC.